The subject of this entry is one T cell receptor (beta chain). Its antigen is currently unknown. This record belongs to a study of shared clonotypes between healthy human individuals. Overall study findings and caveats: Naive subsets tended to show greater estimated richness than memory subsets.

In the sorted-subset replicate PCRs, 200 ng DNA, 25,000 to 30,000 T cell genomes, was used. The method was immunoSEQ multiplex PCR; TCRdb's version includes in-frame clones alone and lacks a portion of them. The sample holds nearly 1 million clones, less than 85% seen once. The CDR3 extends over 15 amino acids. CDR1 and CDR2 from the germline V gene are SGHDT and YYEEEE. V was clipped by 3 bases and J by 0 bases, with 7 bases between them. The V call is TRBV5-6, the J call TRBJ1-6; D is ambiguous. The specimen was memory CD4+ T cells sorted from blood. Specified subset: CD45RA-negative fraction. This TCR derives from a man younger than 35 in good health. The DNA for the CDR3 is TGTGCCAGCAGCTCGGTCAGCTCCTATAATTCACCCCTCCACTTT. It yields the protein CASSSVSSYNSPLHF.